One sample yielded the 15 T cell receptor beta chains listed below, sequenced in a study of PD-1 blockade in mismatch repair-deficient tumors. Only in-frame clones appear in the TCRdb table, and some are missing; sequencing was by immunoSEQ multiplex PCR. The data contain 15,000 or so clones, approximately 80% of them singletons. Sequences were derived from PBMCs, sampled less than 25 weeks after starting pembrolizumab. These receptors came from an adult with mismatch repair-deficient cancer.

CDR3 region: CASSSTGLSPDEKLFF. The CDR3 DNA is TGTGCCAGCAGCTCGACAGGGCTCAGCCCCGATGAAAAACTGTTTTTT. The chain recombines TRBV28 with TRBJ1-4; 7 bases are shared with TRBD1. The CDR3 consists of 16 residues. Per germline, CDR1 MDHEN and CDR2 SYDVKM. With 6 bases clipped from V and 6 bases from J, the junction kept 13 bases outside the gene matches.

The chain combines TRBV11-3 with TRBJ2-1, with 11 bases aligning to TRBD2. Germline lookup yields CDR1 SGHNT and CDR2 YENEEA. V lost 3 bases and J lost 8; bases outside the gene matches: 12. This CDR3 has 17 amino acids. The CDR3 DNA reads TGTGCCAGCAGCTTTCCTAGCGGGAGGACTAGGGGGGATGAGCAGTTCTTC. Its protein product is CASSFPSGRTRGDEQFF.

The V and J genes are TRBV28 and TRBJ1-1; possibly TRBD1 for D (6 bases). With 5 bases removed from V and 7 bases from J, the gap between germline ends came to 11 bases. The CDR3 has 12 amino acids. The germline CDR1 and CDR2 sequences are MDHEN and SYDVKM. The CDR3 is CASSLYRDEAFF. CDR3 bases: TGTGCCAGCAGTCTTTACAGGGATGAAGCTTTCTTT. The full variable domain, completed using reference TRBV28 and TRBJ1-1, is DVKVTQSSRYLVKRTGEKVFLECVQDMDHENMFWYRQDPGLGLRLIYFSYDVKMKEKGDIPEGYSVSREKKERFSLILESASTNQTSMYLCASSLYRDEAFFGQGTRLTVV.

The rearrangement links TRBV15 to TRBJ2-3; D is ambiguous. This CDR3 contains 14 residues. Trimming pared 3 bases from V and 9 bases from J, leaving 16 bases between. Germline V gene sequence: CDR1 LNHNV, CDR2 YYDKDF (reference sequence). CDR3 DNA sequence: TGTGCCACCAGCAGGGAACTTACACAGCAAACGCAGTATTTT. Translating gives CATSRELTQQTQYF.

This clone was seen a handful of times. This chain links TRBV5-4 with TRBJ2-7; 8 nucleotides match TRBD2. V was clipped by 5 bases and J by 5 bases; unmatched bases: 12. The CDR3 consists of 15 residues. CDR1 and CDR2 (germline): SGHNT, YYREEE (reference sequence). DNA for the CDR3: TGTGCCAGCAGGGTGGCCGGGACGGGAGGGGACGAGCAGTACTTC. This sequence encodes CASRVAGTGGDEQYF.

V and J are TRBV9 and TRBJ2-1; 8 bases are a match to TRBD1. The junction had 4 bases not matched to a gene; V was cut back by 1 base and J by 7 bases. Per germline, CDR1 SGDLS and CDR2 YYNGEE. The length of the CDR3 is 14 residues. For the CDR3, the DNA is TGTGCCAGCAGCGTAACGGACAGGGTGAATGAGCAGTTCTTC. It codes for CASSVTDRVNEQFF.

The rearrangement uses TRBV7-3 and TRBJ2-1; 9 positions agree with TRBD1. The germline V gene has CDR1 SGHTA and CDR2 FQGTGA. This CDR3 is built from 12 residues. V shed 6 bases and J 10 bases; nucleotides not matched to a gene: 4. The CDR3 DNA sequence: TGTGCCAGCAGGGACAGGGGAAACGAGCAGTTCTTC. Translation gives CASRDRGNEQFF.

In DNA form, the CDR3 reads TGTGCCAGCAGCCCCCTAGCGGGAGGCATACTCTACGAGCAGTACTTC. Amino acid sequence: CASSPLAGGILYEQYF. J is TRBJ2-7 and V is TRBV7-2, with 11 nucleotides matching TRBD2. V was pared by 5 bases and J by 3 bases, with 9 bases of the junction left unmatched. Germline V lookup: CDR1 SGHTA, CDR2 FQGNSA. This CDR3 has 16 amino acids. Using reference TRBV7-2 and TRBJ2-7 for the parts outside the CDR3, the full variable domain is GAGVSQSPSNKVTEKGKDVELRCDPISGHTALYWYRQSLGQGLEFLIYFQGNSAPDKSGLPSDRFSAERTGGSVSTLTIQRTQQEDSAVYLCASSPLAGGILYEQYFGPGTRLTVT.

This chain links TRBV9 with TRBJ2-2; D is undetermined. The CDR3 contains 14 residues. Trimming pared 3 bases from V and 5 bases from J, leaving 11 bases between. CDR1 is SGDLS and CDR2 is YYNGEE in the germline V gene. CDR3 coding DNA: TGTGCCAGCAGCGGGAGTGCGGCTACCGGGGAGCTGTTTTTT. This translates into CASSGSAATGELFF.

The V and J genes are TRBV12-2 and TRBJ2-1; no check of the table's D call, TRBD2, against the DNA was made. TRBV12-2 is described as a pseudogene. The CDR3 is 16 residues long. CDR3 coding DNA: TGTGCAAGTCGCTTAGTTCTCGGGTGGTACTCCAATGAGCAGTTCTTC. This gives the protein CASRLVLGWYSNEQFF.

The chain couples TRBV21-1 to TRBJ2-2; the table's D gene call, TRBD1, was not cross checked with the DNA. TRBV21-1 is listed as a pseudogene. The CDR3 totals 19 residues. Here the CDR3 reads CASSKDRQGEPSNTGELFF. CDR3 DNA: TGTGCCAGCAGCAAAGATCGGCAGGGGGAACCTTCGAACACCGGGGAGCTGTTTTTT.

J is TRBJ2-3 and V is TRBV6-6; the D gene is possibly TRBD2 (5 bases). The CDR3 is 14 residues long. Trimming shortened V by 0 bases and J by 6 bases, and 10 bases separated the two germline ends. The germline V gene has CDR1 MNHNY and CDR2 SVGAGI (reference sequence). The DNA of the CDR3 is TGTGCCAGCAGTTACTCCAGCACGGGGGATACGCAGTATTTT. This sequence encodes CASSYSSTGDTQYF.

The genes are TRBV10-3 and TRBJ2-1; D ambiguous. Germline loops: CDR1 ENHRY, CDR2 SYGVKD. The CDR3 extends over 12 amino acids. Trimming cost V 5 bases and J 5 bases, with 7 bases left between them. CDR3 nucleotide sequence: TGTGCCATCAGTCGAACTAACAATGAGCAGTTCTTC. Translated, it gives CAISRTNNEQFF.

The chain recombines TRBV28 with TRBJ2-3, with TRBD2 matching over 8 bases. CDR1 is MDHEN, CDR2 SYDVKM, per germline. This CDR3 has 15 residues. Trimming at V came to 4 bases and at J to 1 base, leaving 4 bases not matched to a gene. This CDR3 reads CASSSPAGGTDTQYF. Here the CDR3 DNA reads TGTGCCAGCAGTTCTCCAGCGGGAGGCACAGATACGCAGTATTTT.

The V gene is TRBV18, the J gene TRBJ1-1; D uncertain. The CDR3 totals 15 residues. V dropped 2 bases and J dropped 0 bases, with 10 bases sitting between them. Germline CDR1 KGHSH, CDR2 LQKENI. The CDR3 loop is CASSPKITMNTEAFF. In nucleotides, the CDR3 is TGTGCCAGCTCACCAAAGATTACAATGAACACTGAAGCTTTCTTT.